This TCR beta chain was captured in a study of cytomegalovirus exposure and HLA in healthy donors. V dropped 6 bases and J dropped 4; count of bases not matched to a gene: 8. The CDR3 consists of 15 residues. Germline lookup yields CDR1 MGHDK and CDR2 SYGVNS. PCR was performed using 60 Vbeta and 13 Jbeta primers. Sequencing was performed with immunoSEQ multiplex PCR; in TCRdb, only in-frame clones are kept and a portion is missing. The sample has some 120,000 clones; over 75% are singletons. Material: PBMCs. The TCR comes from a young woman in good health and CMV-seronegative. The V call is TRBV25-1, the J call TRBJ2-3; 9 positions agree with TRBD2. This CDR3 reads CASSLPGLASDTQYF. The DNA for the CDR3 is TGTGCCAGCAGCCTCCCGGGACTAGCCTCAGATACGCAGTATTTT. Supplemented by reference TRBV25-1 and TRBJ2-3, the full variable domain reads EADIYQTPRYLVIGTGKKITLECSQTMGHDKMYWYQQDPGMELHLIHYSYGVNSTEKGDLSSESTVSRIRTEHFPLTLESARPSHTSQYLCASSLPGLASDTQYFGPGTRLTVL.